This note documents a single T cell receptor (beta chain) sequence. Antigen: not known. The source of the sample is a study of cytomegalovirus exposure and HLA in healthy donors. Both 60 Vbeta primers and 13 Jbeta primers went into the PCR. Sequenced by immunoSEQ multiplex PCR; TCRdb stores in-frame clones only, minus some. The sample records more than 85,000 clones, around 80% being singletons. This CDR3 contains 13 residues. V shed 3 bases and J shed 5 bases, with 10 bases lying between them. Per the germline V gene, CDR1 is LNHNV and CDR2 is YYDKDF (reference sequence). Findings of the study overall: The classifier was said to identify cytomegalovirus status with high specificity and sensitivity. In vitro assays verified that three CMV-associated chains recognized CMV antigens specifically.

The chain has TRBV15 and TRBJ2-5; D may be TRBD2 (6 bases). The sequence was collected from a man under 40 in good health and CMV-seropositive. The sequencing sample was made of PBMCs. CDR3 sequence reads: CATSRSGEETQYF. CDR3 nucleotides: TGTGCCACCAGCAGGTCGGGGGAGGAGACCCAGTACTTC.